The 18 T cell receptor beta chains presented below share a single source sample, sequenced in a study of long-term antiretroviral therapy in people with HIV. The assay, immunoSEQ v3.0, was run at survey level. Data came from immunoSEQ multiplex PCR; TCRdb stores just in-frame clones and leaves some out. Of about 18,000 clones detected, approximately 80% appear once; the ten largest clones hold more than 15%. The sequencing here drew on unsorted PBMCs, taken 0.6 years after starting antiretroviral therapy. Every receptor here comes from a woman younger than 35 with HIV.

The chain joins TRBV5-1 to TRBJ1-4; D is undetermined. CDR3 size: 12 residues. CDR1 is SGHRS, CDR2 YFSETQ, per germline. V was cut by 3 bases and J by 7 bases, with 7 bases left in between. The CDR3, as DNA: TGCGCCAGCAGCTCCGGAGGTGAAAAACTGTTTTTT. It encodes CASSSGGEKLFF.

This chain joins TRBV7-3 and TRBJ2-3; 8 nucleotides align to TRBD2. V shed 4 bases and J 6 bases; nucleotides not matched to a gene: 3. Germline assignment: CDR1 SGHTA and CDR2 FQGTGA. This CDR3 has 13 amino acids. The CDR3 DNA reads as TGTGCCAGCAGCTCAGGCGGGGGGGATACGCAGTATTTT. Protein sequence: CASSSGGGDTQYF.

The V call is TRBV6-5, the J call TRBJ1-1; D gene unclear. This CDR3 is built from 14 residues. The germline V gene encodes CDR1 MNHEY and CDR2 SVGAGI. Trimming shortened V by 3 bases and J by 0 bases, and 8 bases separated the two germline ends. Here the CDR3 DNA reads TGTGCCAGCAGTTATGGCTACATGAACACTGAAGCTTTCTTT. This translates into CASSYGYMNTEAFF.

The V gene is TRBV6-6, the J gene TRBJ2-3; maybe TRBD2 (5 bases). The CDR3 is 14 amino acids. Trimming stripped 6 bases from V and 4 bases from J, with 14 bases between. Germline-derived CDR1 and CDR2 are MNHNY and SVGAGI (reference sequence). DNA of the CDR3: TGTGCCAGCAGCCCACCCGGACTGCCAGATACGCAGTATTTT. This sequence encodes CASSPPGLPDTQYF.

The count of this clone is one. J is TRBJ2-3 and V is TRBV19; D is unclear. The V gene lost 3 bases and the J gene lost 4 bases, with 2 bases spanning the gap. Germline assignment: CDR1 LNHDA and CDR2 SQIVND (reference sequence). The CDR3 length is 11 residues. CDR3 region: CASSISDTQYF. The CDR3 nucleotides are TGTGCCAGTAGTATCTCAGATACGCAGTATTTT.

CDR3 coding DNA: TGTGCTAACAGGGCGAACACCGGGGAGCTGTTTTTT. It is translated as CANRANTGELFF. The chain couples TRBV6-6 to TRBJ2-2; maybe TRBD1 (6 bases). Germline V lookup: CDR1 MNHNY, CDR2 SVGAGI (reference sequence). This CDR3 contains 12 residues.

This chain connects TRBV5-1 to TRBJ2-5, with D perhaps matching TRBD1 (5 bases). The CDR3 is 15 amino acids. Looked up from germline, CDR1 is SGHRS and CDR2 is YFSETQ. Trimming took 0 bases from V and 4 from J, leaving 13 bases between them. The CDR3 loop reads CASSLAGLLGETQYF. The CDR3 DNA reads as TGCGCCAGCAGCTTGGCAGGGCTATTGGGAGAGACCCAGTACTTC.

CDR3 nucleotides: TGTGCCAGCAGCCTGATAGCGGGGGGGCCCCCTACTACGGGAAATGAGCAGTTCTTC. Translating gives CASSLIAGGPPTTGNEQFF. The chain joins TRBV7-2 to TRBJ2-1; 11 bases fit TRBD2. Germline V gives CDR1 SGHTA, CDR2 FQGNSA. The CDR3 extends over 19 amino acids. Germline trimming cut 5 bases from V and 7 bases from J; bases unmatched to any gene: 19.

The V and J genes are TRBV5-1 and TRBJ2-5; a weak D match, TRBD1 (6 bases). Between the trimmed V and J ends, which lost 3 bases and 1 base, there was a span of 13 bases. The CDR3 contains 15 residues. In germline, CDR1 is SGHRS, CDR2 YFSETQ. CDR3 region: CASSSGTSLQETQYF. For the CDR3, the DNA is TGCGCCAGCAGCTCCGGGACAAGCCTCCAAGAGACCCAGTACTTC.

This clone has just a few counts. This chain connects TRBV6-5 to TRBJ2-3; tentatively, D is TRBD1 (7 bases). The CDR3 consists of 15 residues. Germline V gene sequence: CDR1 MNHEY, CDR2 SVGAGI. Trimming removed 6 bases from V and 3 bases from J, with 16 bases in between. The CDR3 DNA is TGTGCCAGCAGCCCCCGACAGGGAGGAACAGATACGCAGTATTTT. Translation gives CASSPRQGGTDTQYF.

CDR3 bases: TGTGCCAGCAGCGCGCCCGGGACATCAGACACTGAAGCTTTCTTT. This encodes CASSAPGTSDTEAFF. The chain has TRBV7-2 and TRBJ1-1, with D possibly being TRBD1 (6 bases). The CDR3 consists of 15 residues. V was shortened by 5 bases and J by 3 bases, with 16 bases between the two germline ends. Germline V gene data show CDR1 as SGHTA and CDR2 as FQGNSA.

The V and J genes are TRBV20-1 and TRBJ1-1; D gene unclear. The CDR3 is made up of 11 amino acids. V shed 3 bases and J shed 6 bases, with 8 bases lying between them. CDR1 is DFQATT, CDR2 SNEGSKA, per germline (reference sequence). The DNA for the CDR3 is TGCAGTGCTAGTTCTGACTCTGAAGCTTTCTTT. This gives the protein CSASSDSEAFF.

For this clone: Relative to the germline gene, one junction end is altered; a read error may explain this. The J gene is TRBJ1-4, the V gene TRBV6-5, with D unresolved. This CDR3 is 15 amino acids long. The germline gives CDR1 MNHEY, CDR2 SVGAGI. The CDR3 region is CASRRKPGVNEKLFF. Written as DNA, the CDR3 is TGCGCCAGCAGACGGAAACCTGGGGTGAATGAAAAACTGTTTTTT.

The J gene is TRBJ1-1, the V gene TRBV6-5; 8 positions match TRBD1. Unmatched junction bases numbered 9, after V lost 6 bases and J lost 3 bases. This CDR3 is built from 15 residues. Looked up from germline, CDR1 is MNHEY and CDR2 is SVGAGI. CDR3 nucleotide sequence: TGTGCCAGCAGCCTGACAGGGGTAGGGGACACTGAAGCTTTCTTT. Amino acids: CASSLTGVGDTEAFF.

A remark on this clone: Other DNA sequences in the sample encode the same CDR3. The gene calls are TRBV5-1 and TRBJ2-1, with TRBD2 as a possible D gene (5 bases). Germline CDR1 reads SGHRS; CDR2 reads YFSETQ. CDR3 length: 15 residues. Trimming removed 1 base at V and 0 bases at J, with 8 bases between. In DNA form, the CDR3 reads TGCGCCAGCAGCTTGCTCGGAGGCTCCTACAATGAGCAGTTCTTC. It specifies CASSLLGGSYNEQFF. The whole variable domain, remainder taken from reference TRBV5-1 and TRBJ2-1, is KAGVTQTPRYLIKTRGQQVTLSCSPISGHRSVSWYQQTPGQGLQFLFEYFSETQRNKGNFPGRFSGRQFSNSRSEMNVSTLELGDSALYLCASSLLGGSYNEQFFGPGTRLTVL.

The CDR3 DNA follows: TGTGCCAGTAGTGAAGGGAGTATGGACTATGGCTACACCTTC. Its translation: CASSEGSMDYGYTF. This chain joins TRBV19 and TRBJ1-2; no definite D call. Trimming stripped 5 bases from V and 3 bases from J, with 13 bases between. The CDR3 sequence is 14 residues long. Germline CDR1 is LNHDA and CDR2 is SQIVND (reference sequence).

The CDR3 nucleotides are TGTGCCAGCAGCTTAGCGCCGGGACTTTTAAATGAGCAGTTCTTC. Translation gives CASSLAPGLLNEQFF. The chain uses TRBV7-3 and TRBJ2-1; TRBD2 might be the D (6 bases). With 2 bases removed from V and 7 bases from J, the gap between germline ends came to 15 bases. The germline V gene encodes CDR1 SGHTA and CDR2 FQGTGA. The CDR3 consists of 15 residues.

This clone occurred a few times. The genes are TRBV6-6 and TRBJ1-4; a weak D match, TRBD1 (6 bases). The CDR3 is 12 amino acids. Per the germline V gene, CDR1 is MNHNY and CDR2 is SVGAGI (reference sequence). V was clipped by 10 bases and J by 5 bases, with 11 bases between them. The CDR3 DNA reads TGTGCCACCAGGACAGAAAATGAAAAACTGTTTTTT. Translation: CATRTENEKLFF.